This is a list of T cell receptor beta chains from one sample in a study of memory CD4+ T cells and cytomegalovirus serostatus. This table comes from immunoSEQ multiplex PCR, and its TCRdb copy is limited to in-frame clones, with some not included. The data contain 55,000 to 80,000 clones, around 76% of them singletons. Sequencing was performed on memory CD4+ T cells from blood. These receptors came from an adult in good health and CMV-seropositive. Each CDR3 is given with its conserved first and last residue. The order of the fields is clone size, D gene, J gene, V gene, CDR3 DNA, CDR3 protein. A D gene is named only where the DNA matches it firmly. A row's size may be missing; if present it is once, few, many or a size class.

.	.	TRBJ2-3	TRBV2	TGTGCCAGCATCGGAATTCTTACGAACACAGATACGCAGTATTTT	CASIGILTNTDTQYF
.	.	TRBJ1-1	TRBV6-6	TGTGCCAGCAGAAGGGCGGGGGGGAACACTGAAGCTTTCTTT	CASRRAGGNTEAFF
few	.	TRBJ1-1	TRBV30	TGTGCCTGGAGTGTAACCGGGATGGGGAACACTGAAGCTTTCTTT	CAWSVTGMGNTEAFF
.	TRBD1	TRBJ2-5	TRBV6-1	TGTGCCAGCAGGACAGGGGAATGGAGGCAAGAGACCCAGTACTTC	CASRTGEWRQETQYF
.	.	TRBJ1-2	TRBV5-4	TGTGCCAGCAGCTGGGACACTAACTATGGCTACACCTTC	CASSWDTNYGYTF
few	.	TRBJ1-1	TRBV4-1	TGCGCCAGCAGCCAAGGGGGGACCGGGACCAGGACTGAAGCTTTCTTT	CASSQGGTGTRTEAFF
.	.	TRBJ2-7	TRBV30	TGTGCCTGGAGGGACAGTGTTCTGGGAAGCTCCTACGAGCAGTACTTC	CAWRDSVLGSSYEQYF
.	TRBD1	TRBJ1-2	TRBV5-5	TGTGCCAGCAGCTGGCAGGGGGTAGGATATGGCTACACCTTC	CASSWQGVGYGYTF
.	.	TRBJ2-3	TRBV11-2	TGTGCCAGCAGCTTAGGGGGCAGGGGAAAGCCAGATACGCAGTATTTT	CASSLGGRGKPDTQYF
.	.	TRBJ2-2	TRBV5-1	TGCGCCAGCAGCTTAGGAGGCGGCGGGGAGCTGTTTTTT	CASSLGGGGELFF
.	.	TRBJ2-7	TRBV2	TGTGCCAGCAACCAGGAGGGGTACGAGCAGTACTTC	CASNQEGYEQYF
.	TRBD1	TRBJ2-7	TRBV30	TGTGCCTGGAAGGGGGTCGGGACAGTCTTTGGTCCCGAGCAGTACTTC	CAWKGVGTVFGPEQYF
.	TRBD2	TRBJ2-3	TRBV30	TGTGCCTGGAGCGACGGGAGGAGCACAGATACGCAGTATTTT	CAWSDGRSTDTQYF
few	.	TRBJ1-1	TRBV7-2	TGTGCCAGCAGCTCGGACAGCCCGAACACTGAAGCTTTCTTT	CASSSDSPNTEAFF
.	TRBD1	TRBJ1-2	TRBV19	TGTGCCAGTAGTATTCGCAGTTCGCAGGGGGCTAACTATGGCTACACCTTC	CASSIRSSQGANYGYTF
.	.	TRBJ2-1	TRBV7-3	TGTGCCAGCAGCTTGACATCCTACAATGAGCAGTTCTTC	CASSLTSYNEQFF
.	TRBD1	TRBJ1-2	TRBV5-1	TGCGCCAGCAGCCCGGGACAGGGGGGATACTATGGCTACACCTTC	CASSPGQGGYYGYTF
.	TRBD2	TRBJ2-5	TRBV7-3	TGTGCCAGCGGGAGGGCCGGGGAGACCCAGTACTTC	CASGRAGETQYF
.	.	TRBJ1-2	TRBV6-1	TGTGCCAGCAGTGAAGGGACGTCGACGGGCTACACCTTC	CASSEGTSTGYTF
.	.	TRBJ2-7	TRBV18	TGTGCCAGCTCACTCCGGGGGCTCGAAGAGCAGTACTTC	CASSLRGLEEQYF